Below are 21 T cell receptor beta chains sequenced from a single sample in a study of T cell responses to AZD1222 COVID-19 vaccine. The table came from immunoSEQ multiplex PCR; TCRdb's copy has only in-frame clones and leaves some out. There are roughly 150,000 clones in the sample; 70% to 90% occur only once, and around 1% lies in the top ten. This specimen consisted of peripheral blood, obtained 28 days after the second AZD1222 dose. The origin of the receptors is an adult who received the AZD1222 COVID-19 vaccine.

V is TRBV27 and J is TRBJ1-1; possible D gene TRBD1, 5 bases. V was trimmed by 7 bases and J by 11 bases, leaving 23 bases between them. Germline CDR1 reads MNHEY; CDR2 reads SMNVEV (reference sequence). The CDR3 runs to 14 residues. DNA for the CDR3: TGTGCCAGCATCCTCATGCCGGGCGGGGGATACGCTTTCTTT. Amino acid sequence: CASILMPGGGYAFF.

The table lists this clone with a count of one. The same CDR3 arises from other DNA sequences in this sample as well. CDR3 coding DNA: TGTGCCAGCAGCGTAGCTGGTGGGGCCTCAACAGATACGCAGTATTTT. As protein: CASSVAGGASTDTQYF. The rearrangement joins TRBV9 to TRBJ2-3, with D possibly TRBD1 on 5 matching bases. Germline lookup yields CDR1 SGDLS and CDR2 YYNGEE. Trimming took off 0 bases at V and 3 bases at J, with 14 bases between the two ends. This CDR3 has 16 residues.

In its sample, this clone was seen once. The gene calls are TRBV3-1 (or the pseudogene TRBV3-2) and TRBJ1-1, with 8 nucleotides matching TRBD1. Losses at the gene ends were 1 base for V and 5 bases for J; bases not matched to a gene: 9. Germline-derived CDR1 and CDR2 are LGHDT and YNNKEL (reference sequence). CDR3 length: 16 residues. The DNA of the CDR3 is TGTGCCAGCAGCCAAGCCCGGACAGGGCAGGGGACTGAAGCTTTCTTT. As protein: CASSQARTGQGTEAFF.

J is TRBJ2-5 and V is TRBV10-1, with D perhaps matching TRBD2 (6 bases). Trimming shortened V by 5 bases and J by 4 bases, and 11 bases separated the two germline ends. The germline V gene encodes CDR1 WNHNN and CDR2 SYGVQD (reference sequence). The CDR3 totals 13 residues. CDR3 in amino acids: CASSPAGGETQYF. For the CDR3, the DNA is TGCGCCAGCAGTCCGGCCGGGGGAGAGACCCAGTACTTC.

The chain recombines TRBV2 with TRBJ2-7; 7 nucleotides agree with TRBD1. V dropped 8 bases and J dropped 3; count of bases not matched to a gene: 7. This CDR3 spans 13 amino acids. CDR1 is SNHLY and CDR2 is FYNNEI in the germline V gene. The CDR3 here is CASGPRQGYEQYF. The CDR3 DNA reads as TGTGCCAGCGGACCCCGACAGGGCTACGAGCAGTACTTC. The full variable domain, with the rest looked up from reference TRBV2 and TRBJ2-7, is EPEVTQTPSHQVTQMGQEVILRCVPISNHLYFYWYRQILGQKVEFLVSFYNNEISEKSEIFDDQFSVERPDGSNFTLKIRSTKLEDSAMYFCASGPRQGYEQYFGPGTRLTVT.

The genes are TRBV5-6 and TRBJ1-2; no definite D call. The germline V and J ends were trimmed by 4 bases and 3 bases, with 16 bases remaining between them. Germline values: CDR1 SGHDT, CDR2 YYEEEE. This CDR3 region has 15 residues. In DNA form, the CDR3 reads TGTGCCAGCAGCCGCCGATCCCGCGGGGACTATGGCTACACCTTC. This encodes CASSRRSRGDYGYTF. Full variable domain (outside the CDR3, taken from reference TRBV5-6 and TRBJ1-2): DAGVTQSPTHLIKTRGQQVTLRCSPKSGHDTVSWYQQALGQGPQFIFQYYEEEERQRGNFPDRFSGHQFPNYSSELNVNALLLGDSALYLCASSRRSRGDYGYTFGSGTRLTVV.

The CDR3 region has the DNA TGTGCCAGCAGTTACGGAGGGGCTACGCAGTATTTT. It is translated as CASSYGGATQYF. V gene TRBV6-2 or TRBV6-3 combines with J gene TRBJ2-3; D perhaps matches TRBD2 (6 bases). Germline V gene data show CDR1 as MNHEY and CDR2 as SVGEGT. V was cut by 2 bases and J by 8 bases, with 8 bases left in between. The CDR3 sequence is 12 residues long.

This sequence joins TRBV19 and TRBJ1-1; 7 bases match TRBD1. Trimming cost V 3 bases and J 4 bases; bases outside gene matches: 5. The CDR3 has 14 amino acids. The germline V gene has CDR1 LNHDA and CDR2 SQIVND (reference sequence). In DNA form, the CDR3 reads TGTGCCAGTAGTATGACAGGGTTGGTCACTGAAGCTTTCTTT. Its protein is CASSMTGLVTEAFF.

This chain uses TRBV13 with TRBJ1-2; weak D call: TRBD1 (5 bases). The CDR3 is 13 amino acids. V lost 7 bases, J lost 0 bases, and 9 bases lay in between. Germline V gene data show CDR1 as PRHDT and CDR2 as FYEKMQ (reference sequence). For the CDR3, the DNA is TGTGCCAGCACCCAGGGAGCTAACTATGGCTACACCTTC. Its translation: CASTQGANYGYTF. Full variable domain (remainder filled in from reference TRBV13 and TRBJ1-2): AAGVIQSPRHLIKEKRETATLKCYPIPRHDTVYWYQQGPGQDPQFLISFYEKMQSDKGSIPDRFSAQQFSDYHSELNMSSLELGDSALYFCASTQGANYGYTFGSGTRLTVV.

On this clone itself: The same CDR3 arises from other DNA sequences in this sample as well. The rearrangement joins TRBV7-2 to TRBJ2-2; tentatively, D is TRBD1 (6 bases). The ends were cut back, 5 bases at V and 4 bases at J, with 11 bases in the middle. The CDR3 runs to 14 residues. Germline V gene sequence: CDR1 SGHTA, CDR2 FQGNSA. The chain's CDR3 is CASSTSTGTGELFF. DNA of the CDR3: TGTGCCAGCAGCACCTCGACAGGCACCGGGGAGCTGTTTTTT.

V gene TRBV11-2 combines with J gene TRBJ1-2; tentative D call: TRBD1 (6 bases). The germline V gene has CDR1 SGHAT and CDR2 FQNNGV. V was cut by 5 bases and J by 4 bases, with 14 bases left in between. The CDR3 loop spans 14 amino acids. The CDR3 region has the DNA TGTGCCAGCAGCCAGGACAGACTACTCTATGGCTACACCTTC. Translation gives CASSQDRLLYGYTF.

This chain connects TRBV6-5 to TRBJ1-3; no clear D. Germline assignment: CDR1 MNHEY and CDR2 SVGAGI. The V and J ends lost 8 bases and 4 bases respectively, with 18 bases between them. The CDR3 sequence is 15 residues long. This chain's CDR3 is CASRAAGGGGNTIYF. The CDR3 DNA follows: TGTGCCAGCCGGGCCGCGGGAGGAGGCGGAAACACCATATATTTT.

CDR3 residues: CAISGKESTDTQYF. CDR3 bases: TGTGCCATCAGTGGGAAGGAGAGCACAGATACGCAGTATTTT. The chain uses TRBV10-3 and TRBJ2-3; no clear D gene. CDR3 length equals 14 residues. Trimming cost V 4 bases and J 0 bases, with 8 bases left between them. The germline gives CDR1 ENHRY, CDR2 SYGVKD.

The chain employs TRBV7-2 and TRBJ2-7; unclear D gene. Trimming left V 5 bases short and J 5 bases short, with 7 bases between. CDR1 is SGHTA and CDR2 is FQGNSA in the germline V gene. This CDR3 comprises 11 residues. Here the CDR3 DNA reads TGTGCCAGCAGCCCAAGCGACGAGCAGTACTTC. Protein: CASSPSDEQYF.

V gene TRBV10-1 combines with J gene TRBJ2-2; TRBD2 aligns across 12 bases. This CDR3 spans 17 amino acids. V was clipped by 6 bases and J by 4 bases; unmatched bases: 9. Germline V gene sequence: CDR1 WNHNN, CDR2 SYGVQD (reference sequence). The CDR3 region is CASRARLAGVVTGELFF. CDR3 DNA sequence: TGCGCCAGCAGGGCCCGACTAGCGGGGGTGGTCACCGGGGAGCTGTTTTTT.

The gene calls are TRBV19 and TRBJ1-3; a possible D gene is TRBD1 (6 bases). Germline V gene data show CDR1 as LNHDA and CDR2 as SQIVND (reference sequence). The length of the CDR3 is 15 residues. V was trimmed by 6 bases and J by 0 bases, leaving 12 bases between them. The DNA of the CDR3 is TGTGCCAGTAGGGACAGTTTTTTCTCTGGAAACACCATATATTTT. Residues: CASRDSFFSGNTIYF.

The CDR3 DNA sequence: TGTGCCAGCAGCTCCTTTGTGGAAGCTTTCTTT. This gives the protein CASSSFVEAFF. The gene calls are TRBV7-9 and TRBJ1-1; D unresolved. Trimming left V 4 bases short and J 8 bases short, with 8 bases between. This CDR3 contains 11 residues. Per the germline V gene, CDR1 is SEHNR and CDR2 is FQNEAQ (reference sequence).

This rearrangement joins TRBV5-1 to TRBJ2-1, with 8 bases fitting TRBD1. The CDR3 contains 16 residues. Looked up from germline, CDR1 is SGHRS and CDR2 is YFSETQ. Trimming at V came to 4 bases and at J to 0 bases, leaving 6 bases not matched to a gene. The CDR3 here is CASSPRGTGSYNEQFF. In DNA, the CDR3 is TGCGCCAGCAGCCCCCGTGGGACAGGCTCCTACAATGAGCAGTTCTTC.

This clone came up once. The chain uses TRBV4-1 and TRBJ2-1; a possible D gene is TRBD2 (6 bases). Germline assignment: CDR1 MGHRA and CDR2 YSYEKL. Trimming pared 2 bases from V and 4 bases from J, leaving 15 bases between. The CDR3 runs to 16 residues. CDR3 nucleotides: TGCGCCAGCAGCCAACCTGTGCGGGGCAGTTACAATGAGCAGTTCTTC. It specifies CASSQPVRGSYNEQFF.

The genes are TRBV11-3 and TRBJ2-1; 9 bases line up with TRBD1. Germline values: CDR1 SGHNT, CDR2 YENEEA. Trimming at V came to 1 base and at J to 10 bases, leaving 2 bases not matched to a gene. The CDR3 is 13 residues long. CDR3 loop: CASSLGGQGEQFF. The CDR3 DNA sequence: TGTGCCAGCAGCTTAGGCGGACAGGGGGAGCAGTTCTTC.

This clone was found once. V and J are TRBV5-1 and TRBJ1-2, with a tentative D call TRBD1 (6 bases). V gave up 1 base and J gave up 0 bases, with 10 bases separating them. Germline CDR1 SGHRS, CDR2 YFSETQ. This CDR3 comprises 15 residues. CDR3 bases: TGCGCCAGCAGCTTGCAGACAGGAACTAACTATGGCTACACCTTC. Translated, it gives CASSLQTGTNYGYTF.